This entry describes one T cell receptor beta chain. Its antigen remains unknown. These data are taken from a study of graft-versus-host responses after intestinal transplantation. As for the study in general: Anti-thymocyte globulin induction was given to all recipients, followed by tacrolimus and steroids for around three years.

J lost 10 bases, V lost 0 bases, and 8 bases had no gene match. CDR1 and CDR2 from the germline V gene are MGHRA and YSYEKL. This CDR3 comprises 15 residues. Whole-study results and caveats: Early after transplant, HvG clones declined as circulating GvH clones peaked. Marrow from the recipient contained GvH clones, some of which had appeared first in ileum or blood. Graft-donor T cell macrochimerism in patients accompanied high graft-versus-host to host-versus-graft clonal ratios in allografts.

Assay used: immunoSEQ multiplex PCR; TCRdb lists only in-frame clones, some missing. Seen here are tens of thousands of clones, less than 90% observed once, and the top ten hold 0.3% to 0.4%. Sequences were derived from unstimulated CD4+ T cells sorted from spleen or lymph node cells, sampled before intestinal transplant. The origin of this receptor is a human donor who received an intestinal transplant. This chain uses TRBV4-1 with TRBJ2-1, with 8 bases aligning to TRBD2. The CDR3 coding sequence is TGCGCCAGCAGCCAAGATCGAGGACTAGCTGCCGAGCAGTTCTTC. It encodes CASSQDRGLAAEQFF.